The text below deals with one T cell receptor beta chain. No antigen is known for it. The data are from a study of shared clonotypes between healthy human individuals. The CDR3 is 16 amino acids. The V gene end was trimmed by 4 bases and the J gene end by 1 base; junction bases not matched to a gene: 9. Germline CDR1 reads SGHKS; CDR2 reads YYEKEE (reference sequence). Study-wide points: Between several donors, naive CD4 clonotypes were shared at a level of about 5%.

This was a deep-level run. Libraries were prepared by immunoSEQ multiplex PCR; TCRdb keeps only in-frame clonotypes and omits some of them. Here the sample spans 2.5 million or so clones, about 92% being singletons. The V and J genes are TRBV5-5 and TRBJ2-5; TRBD2 agrees at 8 bases. The sequencing input was naive CD4+ T cells sorted from blood. Regarding subset: CD45RA+ positively selected. This TCR derives from a man between 18 and 35 years old in good health. The CDR3 reads CASSPSGGRTQETQYF. The CDR3 DNA sequence: TGTGCCAGCAGCCCCAGCGGGGGCAGGACCCAAGAGACCCAGTACTTC. Full variable domain (rest looked up from reference TRBV5-5 and TRBJ2-5): DAGVTQSPTHLIKTRGQQVTLRCSPISGHKSVSWYQQVLGQGPQFIFQYYEKEERGRGNFPDRFSARQFPNYSSELNVNALLLGDSALYLCASSPSGGRTQETQYFGPGTRLLVL.